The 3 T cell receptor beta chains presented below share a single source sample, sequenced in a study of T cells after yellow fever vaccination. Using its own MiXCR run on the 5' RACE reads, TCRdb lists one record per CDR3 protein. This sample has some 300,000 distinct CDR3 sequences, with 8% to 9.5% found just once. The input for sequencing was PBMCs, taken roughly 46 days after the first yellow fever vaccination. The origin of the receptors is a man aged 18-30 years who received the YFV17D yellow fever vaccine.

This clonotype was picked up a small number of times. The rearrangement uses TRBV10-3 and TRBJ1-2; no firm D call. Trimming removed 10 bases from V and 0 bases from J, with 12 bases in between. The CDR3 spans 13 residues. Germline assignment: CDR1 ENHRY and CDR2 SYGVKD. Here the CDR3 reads CATSDGPNYGYTF. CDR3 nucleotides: TGTGCCACCTCCGACGGACCTAACTATGGCTACACCTTC.

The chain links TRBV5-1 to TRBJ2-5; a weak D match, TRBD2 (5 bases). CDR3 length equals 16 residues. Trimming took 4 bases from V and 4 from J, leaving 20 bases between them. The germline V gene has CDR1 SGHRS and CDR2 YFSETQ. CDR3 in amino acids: CASSGLIGSVGETQYF. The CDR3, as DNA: TGCGCCAGCAGCGGACTTATAGGGTCTGTCGGAGAGACCCAGTACTTC.

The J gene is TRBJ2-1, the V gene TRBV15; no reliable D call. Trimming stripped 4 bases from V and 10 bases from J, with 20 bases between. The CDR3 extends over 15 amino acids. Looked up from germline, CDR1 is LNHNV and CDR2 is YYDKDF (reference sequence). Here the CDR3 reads CATSKDRFRSVEQFF. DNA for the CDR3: TGTGCCACCAGCAAGGACCGATTCCGGTCTGTGGAGCAGTTCTTC.